Here is one T cell receptor (beta chain) with its context. As yet, its antigen is unknown. The data belong to a study of T cells in Graves' hyperthyroidism and ophthalmopathy. Turning to the study itself: Prior to any treatment, at the point of initial diagnosis, peripheral blood was collected. The study's findings and limits: In blood, most of the thyroid clonotypes expanded above 0.001 were also present.

Amplified TCR beta CDR3 regions came from RNA transcripts. First-round RT-PCR of the TCR CDR3 relied on the HTBI primer set. TCRdb processed the multiplex PCR reads anew with MiXCR; each CDR3 protein has one entry. This table holds about 840,000 distinct CDR3 sequences, 38% found once. Absent ophthalmopathy progression within 18 months defined stable Graves' hyperthyroidism. Patients were aged 18 to 65, had disease duration under 2 months, and had newly diagnosed hyperthyroidism. The CDR3 loop spans 17 amino acids. V gave up 5 bases and J gave up 5 bases; unmatched junction bases: 16. Germline V CDR1 and CDR2: SGHVS, FQNEAQ.

This sequence originates from a man between 18 and 35 years old with Graves' hyperthyroidism. Source material: blood. The chain joins TRBV7-8 to TRBJ2-7; 9 bases line up with TRBD1. This CDR3 is CASSQEGTGYRRNEQYF. The CDR3 nucleotides are TGTGCCAGCAGCCAAGAAGGGACAGGGTATCGTAGAAACGAGCAGTACTTC.